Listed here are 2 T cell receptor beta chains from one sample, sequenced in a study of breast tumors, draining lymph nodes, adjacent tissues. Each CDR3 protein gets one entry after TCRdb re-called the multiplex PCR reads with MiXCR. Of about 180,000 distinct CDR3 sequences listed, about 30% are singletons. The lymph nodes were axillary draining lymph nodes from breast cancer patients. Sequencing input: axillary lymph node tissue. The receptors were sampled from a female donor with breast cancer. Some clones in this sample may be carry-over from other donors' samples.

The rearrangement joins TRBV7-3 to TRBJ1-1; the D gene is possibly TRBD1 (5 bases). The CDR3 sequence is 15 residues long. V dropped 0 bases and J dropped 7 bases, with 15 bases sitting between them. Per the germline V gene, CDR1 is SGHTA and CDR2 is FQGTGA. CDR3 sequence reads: CASSLTPRVGDEAFF. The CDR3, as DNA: TGTGCCAGCAGCTTAACTCCCAGGGTGGGTGATGAAGCTTTCTTT.

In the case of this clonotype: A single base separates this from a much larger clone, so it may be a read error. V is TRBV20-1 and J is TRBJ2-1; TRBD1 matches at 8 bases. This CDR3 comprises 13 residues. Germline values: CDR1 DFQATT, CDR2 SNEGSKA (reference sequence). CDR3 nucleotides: TGCAGTACGTGGACAGGGACGCGGAATGCGCAGTTCTTC. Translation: CSTWTGTRNAQFF.